The present TCR beta chain was sequenced within a study of T-cell memory formation after mild COVID-19. Study-level findings and limits: Chiefly within CM and EM were the contracting CD4+ clones; CD8+ ones were within EMRA. Later expanders leaned toward CD4+, whereas clones contracting from day 15 to 85 were balanced CD4/CD8.

Trimming at V came to 2 bases and at J to 5 bases, leaving 5 bases not matched to a gene. The CDR3 spans 14 residues. CDR1 and CDR2 (germline): KGHSH, LQKENI. This clonotype came up a few times. Its antigen remains unidentified. MiXCR, run by TCRdb on the 5' RACE reads, gives a single entry per CDR3 protein. This table holds under 300,000 distinct CDR3 sequences, 7.5% to 9.5% found once. This TCR came from a man younger than 35 who had mild COVID-19 (a few samples of this study predate the infection). Cell type and time point are not known. The sequenced sample was PBMCs or a T cell subset sorted from them (not recorded which). The chain combines TRBV18 with TRBJ1-2, with 7 nucleotides matching TRBD1. CDR3 sequence (DNA): TGTGCCAGCTCACCAGAGACAGGGCGATATGGCTACACCTTC. Protein: CASSPETGRYGYTF. The variable domain in full, completed from reference TRBV18 and TRBJ1-2, reads NAGVMQNPRHLVRRRGQEARLRCSPMKGHSHVYWYRQLPEEGLKFMVYLQKENIIDESGMPKERFSAEFPKEGPSILRIQQVVRGDSAAYFCASSPETGRYGYTFGSGTRLTVV.